This T cell receptor (beta chain) was identified during a study of regulatory T cells in long-lasting Graves disease. The CDR3 runs 16 residues. The germline CDR1 and CDR2 sequences are PRHDT and FYEKMQ (reference sequence). V gave up 5 bases and J gave up 8 bases; unmatched junction bases: 10. Construction of the TCR beta libraries employed iRepertoire HTBI primers in conjunction with Arm-PCR of CDR3 regions. Via MiXCR, TCRdb re-called the multiplex PCR reads, giving one row per CDR3 protein. The repertoire holds hundreds of thousands of distinct CDR3 sequences, with less than 25% as singletons. Time point here: persistent/refractory GD, antithyroid drugs over 5 years with positive TRAb. TCR sequences were obtained from RNA taken from PBMCs.

This TCR was sampled from a female donor with Graves disease. Sequenced material: peripheral blood mononuclear cells (PBMCs), taken when the disease was refractory, from a patient treated with antithyroid drugs. V gene TRBV13 combines with J gene TRBJ1-4; 11 bases map to TRBD1. CDR3 amino acids: CASSQKTGTGGEKLFF. For the CDR3, the DNA is TGTGCCAGCAGCCAAAAGACCGGGACAGGGGGGGAAAAACTGTTTTTT.